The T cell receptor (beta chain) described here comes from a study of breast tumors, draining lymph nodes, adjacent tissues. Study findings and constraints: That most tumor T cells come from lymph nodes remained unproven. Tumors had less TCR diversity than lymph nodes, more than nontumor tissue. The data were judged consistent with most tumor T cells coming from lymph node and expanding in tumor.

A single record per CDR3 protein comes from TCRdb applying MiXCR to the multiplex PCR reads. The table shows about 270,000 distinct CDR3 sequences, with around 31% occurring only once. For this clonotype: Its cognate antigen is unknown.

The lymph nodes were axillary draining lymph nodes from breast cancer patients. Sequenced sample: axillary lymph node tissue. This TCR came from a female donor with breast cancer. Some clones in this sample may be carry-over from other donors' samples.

In nucleotides, the CDR3 is TGCAGTGCTAGACCTCGAATCTGGTCGCGGGAAGGGTCCTACAATGAGCAGTTCTTC. Its translation: CSARPRIWSREGSYNEQFF. The J gene is TRBJ2-1, the V gene TRBV20-1, with a weak D call TRBD2 (6 bases). Trimming removed 2 bases at V and 1 base at J, with 24 bases between. Germline assignment: CDR1 DFQATT and CDR2 SNEGSKA (reference sequence). The CDR3 spans 19 residues.